This T cell receptor (beta chain) stems from a study of graft-versus-host responses after intestinal transplantation. Turning to the study itself: Recipients were all induced with anti-thymocyte globulin, then given tacrolimus and steroids for around three years.

To note about this clone: Its antigen is currently unknown. Other nucleotide sequences from this sample produce the same CDR3.

Notes on the study in general: GvH clonotypes were identified within recipient marrow, with a subset emerging first in ileum or blood.

Germline CDR1 is LNHDA and CDR2 is SQIVND (reference sequence). The CDR3 has 13 amino acids. V shed 6 bases, J shed 2 bases, and the junction held 3 bases outside the gene matches. Profiled with immunoSEQ multiplex PCR; TCRdb holds only in-frame clones, not every one. The sample yields fewer than 45,000 clones, 91% seen once. This clonotype was obtained from a human patient who received an intestinal transplant, so some T cells may come from the graft donor. Sequencing was performed on PBMCs, taken around 320 days after intestinal transplant. The J gene is TRBJ1-1, the V gene TRBV19, with 7 bases aligning to TRBD1. CDR3 sequence: CASSGTANTEAFF. CDR3 sequence (DNA): TGTGCCAGTAGCGGGACAGCTAACACTGAAGCTTTCTTT.